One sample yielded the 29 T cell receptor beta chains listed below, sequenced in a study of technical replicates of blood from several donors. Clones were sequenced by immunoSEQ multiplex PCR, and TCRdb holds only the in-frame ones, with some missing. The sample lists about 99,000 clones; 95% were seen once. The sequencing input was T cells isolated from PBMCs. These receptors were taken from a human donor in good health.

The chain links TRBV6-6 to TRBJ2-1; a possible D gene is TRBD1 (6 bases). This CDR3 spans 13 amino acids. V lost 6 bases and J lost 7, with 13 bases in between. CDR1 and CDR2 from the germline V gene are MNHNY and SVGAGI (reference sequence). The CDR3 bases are TGTGCCAGCAGCCGTGGGACACGTAATGAGCAGTTCTTC. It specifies CASSRGTRNEQFF.

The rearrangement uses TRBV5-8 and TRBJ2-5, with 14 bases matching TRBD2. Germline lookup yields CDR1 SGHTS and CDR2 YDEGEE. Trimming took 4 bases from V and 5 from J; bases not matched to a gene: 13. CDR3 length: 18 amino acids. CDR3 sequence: CASSTSGTSGSRLETQYF. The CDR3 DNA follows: TGTGCCAGCAGCACATCCGGGACTAGCGGGAGCCGGTTGGAGACCCAGTACTTC.

The CDR3 bases are TGCAGCGTTGAACTAGGGGGCTACTTGGAGCAGTACTTC. It is translated as CSVELGGYLEQYF. V is TRBV29-1 and J is TRBJ2-7, with 7 nucleotides matching TRBD1. The CDR3 is 13 residues long. After removal of 2 bases from V and 7 bases from J, the junction contained 8 bases not matched to a gene. The germline gives CDR1 SQVTM, CDR2 ANQGSEA.

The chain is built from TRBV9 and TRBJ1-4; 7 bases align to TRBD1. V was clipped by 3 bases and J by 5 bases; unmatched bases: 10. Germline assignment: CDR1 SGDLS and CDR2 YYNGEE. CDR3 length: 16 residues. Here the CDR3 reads CASSAYSGTANEKLFF. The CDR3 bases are TGTGCCAGCAGCGCTTACTCTGGGACAGCGAATGAAAAACTGTTTTTT.

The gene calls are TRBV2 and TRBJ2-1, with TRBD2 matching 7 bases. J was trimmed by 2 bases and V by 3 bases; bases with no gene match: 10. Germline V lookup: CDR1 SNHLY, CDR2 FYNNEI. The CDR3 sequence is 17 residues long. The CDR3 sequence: CASSDRASGEAYNEQFF. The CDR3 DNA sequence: TGTGCCAGCAGTGATAGGGCTAGCGGTGAAGCCTACAATGAGCAGTTCTTC. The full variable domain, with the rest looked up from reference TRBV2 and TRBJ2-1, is EPEVTQTPSHQVTQMGQEVILRCVPISNHLYFYWYRQILGQKVEFLVSFYNNEISEKSEIFDDQFSVERPDGSNFTLKIRSTKLEDSAMYFCASSDRASGEAYNEQFFGPGTRLTVL.

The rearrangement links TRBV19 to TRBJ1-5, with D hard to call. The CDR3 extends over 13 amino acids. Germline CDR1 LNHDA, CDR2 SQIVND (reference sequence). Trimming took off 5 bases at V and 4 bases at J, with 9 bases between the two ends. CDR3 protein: CASSSGPNQPQHF. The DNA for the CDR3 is TGTGCCAGTAGTTCAGGCCCTAATCAGCCCCAGCATTTT.

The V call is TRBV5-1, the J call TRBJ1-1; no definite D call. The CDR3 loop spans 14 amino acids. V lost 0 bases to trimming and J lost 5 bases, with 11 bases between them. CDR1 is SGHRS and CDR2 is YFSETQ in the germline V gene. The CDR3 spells CASSLDLGRTEAFF. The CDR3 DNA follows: TGCGCCAGCAGCTTGGACCTGGGCCGGACTGAAGCTTTCTTT.

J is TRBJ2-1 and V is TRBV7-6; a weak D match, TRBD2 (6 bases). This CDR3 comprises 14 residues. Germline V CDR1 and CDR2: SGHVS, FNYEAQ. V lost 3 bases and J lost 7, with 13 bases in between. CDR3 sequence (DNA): TGTGCCAGCAGCTTGGGGGGTGTGGTTAATGAGCAGTTCTTC. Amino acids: CASSLGGVVNEQFF.

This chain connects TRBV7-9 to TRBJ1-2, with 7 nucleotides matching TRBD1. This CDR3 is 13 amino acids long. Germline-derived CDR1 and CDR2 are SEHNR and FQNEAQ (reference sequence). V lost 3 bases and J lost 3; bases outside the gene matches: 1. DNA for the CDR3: TGTGCCAGCAGCTTCGGGACAGACTATGGCTACACCTTC. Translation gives CASSFGTDYGYTF.

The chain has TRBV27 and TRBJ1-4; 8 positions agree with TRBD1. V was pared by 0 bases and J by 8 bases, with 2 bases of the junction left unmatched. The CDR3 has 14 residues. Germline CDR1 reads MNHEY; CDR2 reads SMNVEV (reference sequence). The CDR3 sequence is CASSLSDREEKLFF. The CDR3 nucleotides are TGTGCCAGCAGTTTATCGGACAGGGAAGAAAAACTGTTTTTT.

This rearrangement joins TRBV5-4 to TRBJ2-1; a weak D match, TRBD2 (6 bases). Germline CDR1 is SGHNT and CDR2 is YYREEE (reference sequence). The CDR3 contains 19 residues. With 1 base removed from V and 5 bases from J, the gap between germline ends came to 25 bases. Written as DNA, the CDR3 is TGTGCCAGCAGCTTGTTTCTTACTAGCAGCAAAGGGATGAACAATGAGCAGTTCTTC. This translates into CASSLFLTSSKGMNNEQFF.

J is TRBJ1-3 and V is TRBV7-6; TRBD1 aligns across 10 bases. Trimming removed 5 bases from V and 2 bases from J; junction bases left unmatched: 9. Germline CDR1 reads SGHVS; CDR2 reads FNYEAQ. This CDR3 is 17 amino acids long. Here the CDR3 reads CASSPSRQGAAGNTIYF. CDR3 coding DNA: TGTGCCAGCAGCCCTTCCAGACAGGGGGCGGCTGGAAACACCATATATTTT.

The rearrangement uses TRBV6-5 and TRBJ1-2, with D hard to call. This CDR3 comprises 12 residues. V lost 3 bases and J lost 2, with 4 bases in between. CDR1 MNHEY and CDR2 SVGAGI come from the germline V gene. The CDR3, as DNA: TGTGCCAGCAGTTATGAGAACTATGGCTACACCTTC. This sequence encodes CASSYENYGYTF.

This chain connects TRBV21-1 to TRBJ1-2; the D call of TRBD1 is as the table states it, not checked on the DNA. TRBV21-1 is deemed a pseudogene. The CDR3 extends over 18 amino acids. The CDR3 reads CASSKFGRQGGPNYGYTF. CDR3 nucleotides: TGTGCCAGCAGCAAATTTGGGCGACAGGGGGGGCCTAACTATGGCTACACCTTC.

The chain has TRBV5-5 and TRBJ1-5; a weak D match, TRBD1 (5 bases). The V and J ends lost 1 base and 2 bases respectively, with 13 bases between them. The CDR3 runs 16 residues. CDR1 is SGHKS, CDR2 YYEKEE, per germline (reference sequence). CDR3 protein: CASSLWGSGGNQPQHF. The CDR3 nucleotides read TGTGCCAGCAGCTTGTGGGGCAGCGGGGGCAATCAGCCCCAGCATTTT.

The CDR3 protein is CASSLEPQGGTEAFF. CDR3 coding DNA: TGTGCCAGCAGCTTAGAGCCCCAGGGGGGAACTGAAGCTTTCTTT. The V call is TRBV7-8, the J call TRBJ1-1, with 7 bases matching TRBD1. The J segment lost 5 bases and the V segment lost 1 base, leaving 7 bases of the junction unmatched. The CDR3 extends over 15 amino acids. CDR1 is SGHVS and CDR2 is FQNEAQ in the germline V gene.

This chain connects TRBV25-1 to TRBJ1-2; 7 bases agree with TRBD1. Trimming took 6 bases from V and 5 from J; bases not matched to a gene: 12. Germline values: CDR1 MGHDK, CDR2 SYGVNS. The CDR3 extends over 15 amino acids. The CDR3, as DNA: TGTGCCAGCAGCGAACCGGGACAGTACCAATATGGCTACACCTTC. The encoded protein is CASSEPGQYQYGYTF.

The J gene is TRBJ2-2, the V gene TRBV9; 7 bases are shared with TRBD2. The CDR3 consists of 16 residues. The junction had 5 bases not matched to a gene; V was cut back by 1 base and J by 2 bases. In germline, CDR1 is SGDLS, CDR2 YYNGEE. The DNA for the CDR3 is TGTGCCAGCAGCGTATACGGGGGGATCAACACCGGGGAGCTGTTTTTT. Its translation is CASSVYGGINTGELFF.

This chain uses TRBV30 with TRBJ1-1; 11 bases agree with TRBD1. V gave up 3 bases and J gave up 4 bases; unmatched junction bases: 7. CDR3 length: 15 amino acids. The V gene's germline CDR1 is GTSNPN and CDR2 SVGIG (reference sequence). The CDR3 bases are TGTGCCTGGAGCAACCCCGGGACAGGGGGCACTGAAGCTTTCTTT. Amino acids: CAWSNPGTGGTEAFF.

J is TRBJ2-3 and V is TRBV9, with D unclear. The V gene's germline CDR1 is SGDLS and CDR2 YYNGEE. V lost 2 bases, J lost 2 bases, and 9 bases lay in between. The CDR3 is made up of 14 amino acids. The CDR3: CASSVAGITDTQYF. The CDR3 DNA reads TGTGCCAGCAGCGTGGCAGGAATCACAGATACGCAGTATTTT. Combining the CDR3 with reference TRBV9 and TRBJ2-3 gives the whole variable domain DSGVTQTPKHLITATGQRVTLRCSPRSGDLSVYWYQQSLDQGLQFLIQYYNGEERAKGNILERFSAQQFPDLHSELNLSSLELGDSALYFCASSVAGITDTQYFGPGTRLTVL.

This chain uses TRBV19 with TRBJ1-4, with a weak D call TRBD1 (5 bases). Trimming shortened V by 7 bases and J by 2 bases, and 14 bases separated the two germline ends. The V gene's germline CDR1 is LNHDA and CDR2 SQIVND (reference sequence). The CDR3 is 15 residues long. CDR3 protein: CASTIRRGTNEKLFF. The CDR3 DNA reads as TGTGCCAGTACCATTCGGCGGGGGACTAATGAAAAACTGTTTTTT.

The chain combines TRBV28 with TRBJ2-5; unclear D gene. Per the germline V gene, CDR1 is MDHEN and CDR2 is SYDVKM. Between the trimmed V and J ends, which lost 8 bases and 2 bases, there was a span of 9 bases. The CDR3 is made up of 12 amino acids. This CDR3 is CASSYRQETQYF. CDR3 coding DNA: TGTGCCAGCTCCTACAGACAAGAGACCCAGTACTTC.

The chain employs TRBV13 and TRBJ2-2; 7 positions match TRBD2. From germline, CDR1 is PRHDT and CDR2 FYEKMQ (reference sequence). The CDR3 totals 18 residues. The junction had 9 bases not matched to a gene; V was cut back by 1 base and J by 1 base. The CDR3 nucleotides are TGTGCCAGCAGCTTAGACGGCGGGAGCCATCGGAACACCGGGGAGCTGTTTTTT. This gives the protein CASSLDGGSHRNTGELFF.

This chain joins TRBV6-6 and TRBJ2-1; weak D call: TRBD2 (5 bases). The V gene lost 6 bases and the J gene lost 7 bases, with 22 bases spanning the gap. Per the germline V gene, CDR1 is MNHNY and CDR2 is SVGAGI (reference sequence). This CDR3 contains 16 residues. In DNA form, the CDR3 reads TGTGCCAGCAGACTGGGAAGCGGATCCCCCGGGAATGAGCAGTTCTTC. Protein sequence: CASRLGSGSPGNEQFF.

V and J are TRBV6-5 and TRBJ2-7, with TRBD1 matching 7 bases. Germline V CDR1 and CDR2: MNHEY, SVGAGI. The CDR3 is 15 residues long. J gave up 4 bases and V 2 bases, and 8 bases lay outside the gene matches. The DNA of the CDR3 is TGTGCCAGCAGTTACCGGACAGGCATGAAGTACGAGCAGTACTTC. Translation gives CASSYRTGMKYEQYF.

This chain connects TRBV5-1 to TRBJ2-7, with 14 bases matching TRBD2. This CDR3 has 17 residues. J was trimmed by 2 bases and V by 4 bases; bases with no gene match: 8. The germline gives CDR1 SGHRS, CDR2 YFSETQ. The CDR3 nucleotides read TGCGCCAGCAGCCGAGGACTAGCGGGAGGTAGTACCTACGAGCAGTACTTC. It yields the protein CASSRGLAGGSTYEQYF.

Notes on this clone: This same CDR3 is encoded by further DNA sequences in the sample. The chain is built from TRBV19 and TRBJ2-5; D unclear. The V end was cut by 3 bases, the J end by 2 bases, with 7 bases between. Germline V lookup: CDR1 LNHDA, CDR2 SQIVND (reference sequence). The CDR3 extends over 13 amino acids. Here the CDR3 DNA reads TGTGCCAGTAGTATCCACTCTCAAGAGACCCAGTACTTC. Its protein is CASSIHSQETQYF.

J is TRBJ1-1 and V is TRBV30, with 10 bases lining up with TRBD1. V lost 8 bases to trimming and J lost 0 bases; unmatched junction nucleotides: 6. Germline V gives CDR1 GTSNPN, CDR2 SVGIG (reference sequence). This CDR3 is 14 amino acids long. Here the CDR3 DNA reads TGTGCCCGGGGGACAGGGGATTTGAACACTGAAGCTTTCTTT. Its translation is CARGTGDLNTEAFF.

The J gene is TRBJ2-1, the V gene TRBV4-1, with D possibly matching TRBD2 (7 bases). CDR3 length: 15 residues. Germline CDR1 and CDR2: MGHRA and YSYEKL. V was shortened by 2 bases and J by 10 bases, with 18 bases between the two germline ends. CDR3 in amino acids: CASSQLPGGPSEQFF. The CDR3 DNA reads TGCGCCAGCAGCCAACTCCCGGGGGGCCCCTCGGAGCAGTTCTTC.